What follows describes a single TCR beta chain. What it binds is unknown. The data stem from a study of shared clonotypes between healthy human individuals. Study overall: Each donor's CD8 memory used one plate, CD8 naive two, each CD4 subset three.

TCRdb's copy holds only in-frame clones and misses some; the assay was immunoSEQ multiplex PCR. This sample has about 2 million clones; around 95% occur once, and the top ten carry 0.13%. This CDR3 is 15 amino acids long. V lost 4 bases to trimming and J lost 7 bases; unmatched junction nucleotides: 6. Germline values: CDR1 MDHEN, CDR2 SYDVKM. General study findings and limits: The generation probabilities recorded for non-shared clonotypes fell below those of clonotypes shared by all four donors.

CD4+ cells yielded CD45RA+ naive and CD45RA-negative memory subsets. The chain employs TRBV28 and TRBJ1-4; 10 bases are shared with TRBD1. The sample was naive CD4+ T cells sorted from blood. Regarding subset: CD45RA+ positively selected. This sequence originates from a man in his late teens or twenties in good health. The CDR3 protein is CASSSVGQGGEKLFF. The CDR3 bases are TGTGCCAGCAGTTCAGTAGGACAGGGGGGTGAAAAACTGTTTTTT.